The 14 T cell receptor beta chains in this list originate from one sample, sequenced in a study of cytomegalovirus exposure and HLA in healthy donors. PCR employed 60 Vbeta and 13 Jbeta primers. The protocol was immunoSEQ multiplex PCR, while the TCRdb copy is restricted to in-frame clones and leaves out a portion. The sample contains more than 110,000 clones, 73% of which appear only once. Sequencing was carried out using PBMCs. The receptors were sampled from a woman between 35 and 50 years old in good health and CMV-seronegative.

This clone was recorded a few times. The V call is TRBV10-3, the J call TRBJ1-1; D is possibly TRBD1 (5 bases). V was pared by 2 bases and J by 0 bases, with 10 bases between. CDR1 ENHRY and CDR2 SYGVKD come from the germline V gene. The CDR3 length is 15 residues. CDR3 loop: CAISEGRGMNTEAFF. CDR3 DNA: TGTGCCATCAGTGAGGGCCGGGGGATGAACACTGAAGCTTTCTTT.

The V call is TRBV7-9, the J call TRBJ1-2, with 11 bases aligning to TRBD1. CDR3 length: 13 residues. CDR1 and CDR2 from the germline V gene are SEHNR and FQNEAQ (reference sequence). The V segment lost 5 bases and the J segment 5 bases; nucleotides outside the gene matches: 1. The CDR3 spells CASSGDRGYGYTF. CDR3 DNA sequence: TGTGCCAGCAGCGGGGACAGGGGGTATGGCTACACCTTC.

This chain links TRBV7-8 with TRBJ2-2, with 11 nucleotides matching TRBD2. This CDR3 is built from 16 residues. Germline values: CDR1 SGHVS, CDR2 FQNEAQ. With V trimmed by 1 base and J by 3 bases, 1 base remained unmatched. For the CDR3, the DNA is TGTGCCAGCAGCTTAGGACTAGCGGGATACACCGGGGAGCTGTTTTTT. Its translation: CASSLGLAGYTGELFF.

V gene TRBV4-2 combines with J gene TRBJ2-3, with 8 bases aligning to TRBD2. With 0 bases clipped from V and 0 bases from J, the junction kept 14 bases outside the gene matches. Germline loops: CDR1 LGHNA, CDR2 YNFKEQ. The CDR3 loop spans 20 amino acids. In nucleotides, the CDR3 is TGTGCCAGCAGCCAAGATAGGGCGGGGGGCCGACATCTTAGCACAGATACGCAGTATTTT. This sequence encodes CASSQDRAGGRHLSTDTQYF.

On this clone: The junction departs from germline at one end; a sequencing error may be responsible. The chain links TRBV7-7 to TRBJ2-2, with 10 bases aligning to TRBD1. The V gene's germline CDR1 is SSHAT and CDR2 FNYEAQ (reference sequence). The CDR3 is 15 amino acids. The CDR3 DNA follows: TGTGCTAGCAGCCCGACAGGGGGCAACACCGGGGAGCTGTTTTTT. This translates into CASSPTGGNTGELFF. Combining the CDR3 with reference TRBV7-7 and TRBJ2-2 gives the whole variable domain GAGVSQSPRYKVTKRGQDVTLRCDPISSHATLYWYQQALGQGPEFLTYFNYEAQPDKSGLPSDRFSAERPEGSISTLTIQRTEQRDSAMYRCASSPTGGNTGELFFGEGSRLTVL.

CDR3 sequence reads: CASSINEIGQIQPQHF. Here the CDR3 DNA reads TGTGCCAGTAGTATAAACGAGATTGGGCAGATCCAGCCCCAGCATTTT. V usage is TRBV19 and J usage is TRBJ1-5; no clear D. Germline V gene sequence: CDR1 LNHDA, CDR2 SQIVND (reference sequence). Between the trimmed V and J ends, which lost 2 bases and 7 bases, there was a span of 18 bases. This CDR3 spans 16 amino acids.

The rearrangement links TRBV28 to TRBJ2-5; possible D gene TRBD1, 5 bases. CDR1 is MDHEN and CDR2 is SYDVKM in the germline V gene. The CDR3 consists of 17 residues. V was pared by 3 bases and J by 5 bases, with 22 bases between. CDR3: CASSLILTGTKGETQYF. For the CDR3, the DNA is TGTGCCAGCAGTTTGATTCTAACAGGAACAAAGGGGGAGACCCAGTACTTC.

The V call is TRBV7-2, the J call TRBJ2-1; TRBD1 agrees at 9 bases. Germline lookup yields CDR1 SGHTA and CDR2 FQGNSA. The CDR3 is 15 residues long. After removal of 2 bases from V and 4 bases from J, the junction contained 3 bases not matched to a gene. CDR3 in amino acids: CASSLSQGAYNEQFF. In nucleotides, the CDR3 is TGTGCCAGCAGCTTATCACAGGGGGCTTACAATGAGCAGTTCTTC. Complete variable domain (other parts from reference TRBV7-2 and TRBJ2-1): GAGVSQSPSNKVTEKGKDVELRCDPISGHTALYWYRQSLGQGLEFLIYFQGNSAPDKSGLPSDRFSAERTGGSVSTLTIQRTQQEDSAVYLCASSLSQGAYNEQFFGPGTRLTVL.

This chain joins TRBV28 and TRBJ1-1; a possible D gene is TRBD1 (5 bases). CDR1 is MDHEN, CDR2 SYDVKM, per germline. The CDR3 length is 14 residues. The V gene lost 7 bases and the J gene lost 1 base, with 13 bases spanning the gap. The CDR3 sequence: CASTRGLPNTEAFF. The DNA for the CDR3 is TGTGCCAGCACCCGGGGACTTCCGAACACTGAAGCTTTCTTT.

This clone has only a few counts. The genes are TRBV5-5 and TRBJ2-3, with 8 nucleotides matching TRBD2. V gave up 3 bases and J gave up 5 bases; unmatched junction bases: 8. Germline values: CDR1 SGHKS, CDR2 YYEKEE (reference sequence). This CDR3 contains 15 residues. This CDR3 reads CASSSTPGLGDTQYF. Here the CDR3 DNA reads TGTGCCAGCAGCTCAACACCGGGACTAGGAGATACGCAGTATTTT. Drawing the rest from reference TRBV5-5 and TRBJ2-3, the complete variable domain is DAGVTQSPTHLIKTRGQQVTLRCSPISGHKSVSWYQQVLGQGPQFIFQYYEKEERGRGNFPDRFSARQFPNYSSELNVNALLLGDSALYLCASSSTPGLGDTQYFGPGTRLTVL.

The genes are TRBV27 and TRBJ2-1; 7 positions agree with TRBD1. This CDR3 spans 15 amino acids. CDR1 and CDR2 (germline): MNHEY, SMNVEV (reference sequence). The V and J ends lost 6 bases and 0 bases, in that order; junction bases with no gene match: 5. The CDR3 sequence is CASSNRGRSYNEQFF. The CDR3 nucleotides read TGTGCCAGCAGCAACAGGGGTCGCTCCTACAATGAGCAGTTCTTC.

The chain combines TRBV4-1 with TRBJ2-1, with 8 bases that match TRBD1. The junction had 9 bases not matched to a gene; V was cut back by 4 bases and J by 7 bases. This CDR3 region has 15 residues. CDR1 is MGHRA, CDR2 YSYEKL, per germline. The DNA for the CDR3 is TGCGCCAGCAGCCGCCCGACAGGGGAGGAGAATGAGCAGTTCTTC. Residues: CASSRPTGEENEQFF.

The V gene is TRBV7-3, the J gene TRBJ2-1; 7 bases align to TRBD1. V gave up 1 base and J gave up 4 bases; unmatched junction bases: 7. The CDR3 has 16 residues. The V gene's germline CDR1 is SGHTA and CDR2 FQGTGA. The CDR3 loop reads CASSLISTGSYNEQFF. The CDR3 bases are TGTGCCAGCAGCTTAATCTCGACAGGGTCTTACAATGAGCAGTTCTTC.

V gene TRBV18 combines with J gene TRBJ1-2; 9 bases map to TRBD1. The V segment lost 5 bases and the J segment 8 bases; nucleotides outside the gene matches: 9. In germline, CDR1 is KGHSH, CDR2 LQKENI. CDR3 length equals 14 residues. The CDR3 DNA follows: TGTGCCAGCTCAACTACCACAGGGACAGGGGGCTACACCTTC. It is translated as CASSTTTGTGGYTF.